This T cell receptor (beta chain) stems from a study of shared clonotypes between healthy human individuals. Germline V gene lookup returns CDR1 SGHAT and CDR2 FQNNGV. This CDR3 contains 15 residues. Concerning this clone itself: Its antigen remains unidentified.

Produced via immunoSEQ multiplex PCR; TCRdb's table is partial and in-frame only. The sample holds about 1.1 million clones, approximately 77% seen once. Study outcomes and limitations: Across several donors, naive CD4 shared roughly 5.1%, naive CD8 over 3%, memory CD4 over 2%, memory CD8 over 0.3%.

The chain joins TRBV11-2 to TRBJ2-5; D may match TRBD1 or TRBD2 (7 bases each). The J call may be mistaken, given a closer DNA end match to TRBJ2-7. The clonotype was recovered from a man between 18 and 35 years old in good health. Some clones in this sample may be carry-over from other donors' samples. The sequenced material came from memory CD4+ T cells from PBMCs. The subset was: CD45RA-negative fraction. Here the CDR3 DNA reads TGTGCCAGCAGTTGGGAGGGGGCAGGATCCTACGAGCAGTACTTC. The encoded protein is CASSWEGAGSYEQYF.